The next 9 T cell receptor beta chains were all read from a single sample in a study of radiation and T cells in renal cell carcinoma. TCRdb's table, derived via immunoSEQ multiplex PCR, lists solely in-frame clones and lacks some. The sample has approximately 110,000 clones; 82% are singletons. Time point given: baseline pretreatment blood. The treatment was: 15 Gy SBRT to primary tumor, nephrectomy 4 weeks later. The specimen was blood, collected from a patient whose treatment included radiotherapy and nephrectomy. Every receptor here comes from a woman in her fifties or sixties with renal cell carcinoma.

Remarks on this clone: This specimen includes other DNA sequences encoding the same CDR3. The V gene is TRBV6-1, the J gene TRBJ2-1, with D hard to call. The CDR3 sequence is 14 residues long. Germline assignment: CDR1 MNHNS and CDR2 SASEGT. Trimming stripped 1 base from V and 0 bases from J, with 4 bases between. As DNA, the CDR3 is TGTGCCAGCAGTGAAGGTGCCTCCTACAATGAGCAGTTCTTC. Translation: CASSEGASYNEQFF.

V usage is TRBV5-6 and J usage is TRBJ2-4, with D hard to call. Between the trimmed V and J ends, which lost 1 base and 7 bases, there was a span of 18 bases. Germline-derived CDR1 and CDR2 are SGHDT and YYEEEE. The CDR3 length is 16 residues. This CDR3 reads CASSLRVVASENIQYF. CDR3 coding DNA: TGTGCCAGCAGCTTGCGGGTGGTTGCTTCTGAGAACATTCAGTACTTC.

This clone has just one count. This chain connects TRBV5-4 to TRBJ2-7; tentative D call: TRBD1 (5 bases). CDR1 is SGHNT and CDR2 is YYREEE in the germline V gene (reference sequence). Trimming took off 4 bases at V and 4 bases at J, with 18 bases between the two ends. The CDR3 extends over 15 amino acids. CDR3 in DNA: TGTGCCAGCAGCCCGGCAAGGGGCGGACGGTACGAGCAGTACTTC. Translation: CASSPARGGRYEQYF. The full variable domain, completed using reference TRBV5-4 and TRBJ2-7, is ETGVTQSPTHLIKTRGQQVTLRCSSQSGHNTVSWYQQALGQGPQFIFQYYREEENGRGNFPPRFSGLQFPNYSSELNVNALELDDSALYLCASSPARGGRYEQYFGPGTRLTVT.

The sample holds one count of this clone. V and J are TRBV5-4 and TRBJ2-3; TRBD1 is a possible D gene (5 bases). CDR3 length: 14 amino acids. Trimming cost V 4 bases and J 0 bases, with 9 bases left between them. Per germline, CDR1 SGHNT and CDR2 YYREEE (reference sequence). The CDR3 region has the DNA TGTGCCAGCAGCCCAGGGATTAGCACAGATACGCAGTATTTT. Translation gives CASSPGISTDTQYF.

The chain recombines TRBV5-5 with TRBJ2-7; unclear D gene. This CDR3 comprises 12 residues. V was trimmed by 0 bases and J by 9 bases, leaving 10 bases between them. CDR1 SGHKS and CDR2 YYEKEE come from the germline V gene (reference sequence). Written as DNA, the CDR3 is TGTGCCAGCAGCTTGGGTTCCTATGGGCAGTACTTC. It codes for CASSLGSYGQYF. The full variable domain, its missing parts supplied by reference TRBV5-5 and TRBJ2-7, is DAGVTQSPTHLIKTRGQQVTLRCSPISGHKSVSWYQQVLGQGPQFIFQYYEKEERGRGNFPDRFSARQFPNYSSELNVNALLLGDSALYLCASSLGSYGQYFGPGTRLTVT.

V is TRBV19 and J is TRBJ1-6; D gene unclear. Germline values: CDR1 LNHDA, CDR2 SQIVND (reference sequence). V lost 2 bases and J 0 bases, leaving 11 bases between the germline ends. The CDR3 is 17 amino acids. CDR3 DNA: TGTGCCAGTAGTATAAAGGGTGTGAGCTCCTATAATTCACCCCTCCACTTT. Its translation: CASSIKGVSSYNSPLHF.

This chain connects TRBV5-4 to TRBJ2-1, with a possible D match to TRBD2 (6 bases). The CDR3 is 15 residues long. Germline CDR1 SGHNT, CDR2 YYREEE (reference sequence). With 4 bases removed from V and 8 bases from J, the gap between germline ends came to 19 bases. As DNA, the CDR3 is TGTGCCAGCAGCCCTACCGCGGTAGCGGAAGATGAGCAGTTCTTC. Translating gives CASSPTAVAEDEQFF.

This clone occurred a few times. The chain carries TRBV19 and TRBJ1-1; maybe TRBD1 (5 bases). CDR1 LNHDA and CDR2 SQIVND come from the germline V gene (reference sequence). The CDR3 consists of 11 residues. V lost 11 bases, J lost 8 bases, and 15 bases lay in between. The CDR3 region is CAVRAQKEAFF. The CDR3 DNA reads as TGTGCCGTCAGGGCACAGAAAGAAGCTTTCTTT.

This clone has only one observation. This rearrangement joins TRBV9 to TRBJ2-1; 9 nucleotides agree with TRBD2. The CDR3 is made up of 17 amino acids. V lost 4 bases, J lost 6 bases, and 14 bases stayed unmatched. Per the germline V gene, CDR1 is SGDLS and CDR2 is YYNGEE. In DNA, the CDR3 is TGTGCCAGCAGCCCCCGAAGAGGTAGCGGGAGTAGCAATGAGCAGTTCTTC. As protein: CASSPRRGSGSSNEQFF.